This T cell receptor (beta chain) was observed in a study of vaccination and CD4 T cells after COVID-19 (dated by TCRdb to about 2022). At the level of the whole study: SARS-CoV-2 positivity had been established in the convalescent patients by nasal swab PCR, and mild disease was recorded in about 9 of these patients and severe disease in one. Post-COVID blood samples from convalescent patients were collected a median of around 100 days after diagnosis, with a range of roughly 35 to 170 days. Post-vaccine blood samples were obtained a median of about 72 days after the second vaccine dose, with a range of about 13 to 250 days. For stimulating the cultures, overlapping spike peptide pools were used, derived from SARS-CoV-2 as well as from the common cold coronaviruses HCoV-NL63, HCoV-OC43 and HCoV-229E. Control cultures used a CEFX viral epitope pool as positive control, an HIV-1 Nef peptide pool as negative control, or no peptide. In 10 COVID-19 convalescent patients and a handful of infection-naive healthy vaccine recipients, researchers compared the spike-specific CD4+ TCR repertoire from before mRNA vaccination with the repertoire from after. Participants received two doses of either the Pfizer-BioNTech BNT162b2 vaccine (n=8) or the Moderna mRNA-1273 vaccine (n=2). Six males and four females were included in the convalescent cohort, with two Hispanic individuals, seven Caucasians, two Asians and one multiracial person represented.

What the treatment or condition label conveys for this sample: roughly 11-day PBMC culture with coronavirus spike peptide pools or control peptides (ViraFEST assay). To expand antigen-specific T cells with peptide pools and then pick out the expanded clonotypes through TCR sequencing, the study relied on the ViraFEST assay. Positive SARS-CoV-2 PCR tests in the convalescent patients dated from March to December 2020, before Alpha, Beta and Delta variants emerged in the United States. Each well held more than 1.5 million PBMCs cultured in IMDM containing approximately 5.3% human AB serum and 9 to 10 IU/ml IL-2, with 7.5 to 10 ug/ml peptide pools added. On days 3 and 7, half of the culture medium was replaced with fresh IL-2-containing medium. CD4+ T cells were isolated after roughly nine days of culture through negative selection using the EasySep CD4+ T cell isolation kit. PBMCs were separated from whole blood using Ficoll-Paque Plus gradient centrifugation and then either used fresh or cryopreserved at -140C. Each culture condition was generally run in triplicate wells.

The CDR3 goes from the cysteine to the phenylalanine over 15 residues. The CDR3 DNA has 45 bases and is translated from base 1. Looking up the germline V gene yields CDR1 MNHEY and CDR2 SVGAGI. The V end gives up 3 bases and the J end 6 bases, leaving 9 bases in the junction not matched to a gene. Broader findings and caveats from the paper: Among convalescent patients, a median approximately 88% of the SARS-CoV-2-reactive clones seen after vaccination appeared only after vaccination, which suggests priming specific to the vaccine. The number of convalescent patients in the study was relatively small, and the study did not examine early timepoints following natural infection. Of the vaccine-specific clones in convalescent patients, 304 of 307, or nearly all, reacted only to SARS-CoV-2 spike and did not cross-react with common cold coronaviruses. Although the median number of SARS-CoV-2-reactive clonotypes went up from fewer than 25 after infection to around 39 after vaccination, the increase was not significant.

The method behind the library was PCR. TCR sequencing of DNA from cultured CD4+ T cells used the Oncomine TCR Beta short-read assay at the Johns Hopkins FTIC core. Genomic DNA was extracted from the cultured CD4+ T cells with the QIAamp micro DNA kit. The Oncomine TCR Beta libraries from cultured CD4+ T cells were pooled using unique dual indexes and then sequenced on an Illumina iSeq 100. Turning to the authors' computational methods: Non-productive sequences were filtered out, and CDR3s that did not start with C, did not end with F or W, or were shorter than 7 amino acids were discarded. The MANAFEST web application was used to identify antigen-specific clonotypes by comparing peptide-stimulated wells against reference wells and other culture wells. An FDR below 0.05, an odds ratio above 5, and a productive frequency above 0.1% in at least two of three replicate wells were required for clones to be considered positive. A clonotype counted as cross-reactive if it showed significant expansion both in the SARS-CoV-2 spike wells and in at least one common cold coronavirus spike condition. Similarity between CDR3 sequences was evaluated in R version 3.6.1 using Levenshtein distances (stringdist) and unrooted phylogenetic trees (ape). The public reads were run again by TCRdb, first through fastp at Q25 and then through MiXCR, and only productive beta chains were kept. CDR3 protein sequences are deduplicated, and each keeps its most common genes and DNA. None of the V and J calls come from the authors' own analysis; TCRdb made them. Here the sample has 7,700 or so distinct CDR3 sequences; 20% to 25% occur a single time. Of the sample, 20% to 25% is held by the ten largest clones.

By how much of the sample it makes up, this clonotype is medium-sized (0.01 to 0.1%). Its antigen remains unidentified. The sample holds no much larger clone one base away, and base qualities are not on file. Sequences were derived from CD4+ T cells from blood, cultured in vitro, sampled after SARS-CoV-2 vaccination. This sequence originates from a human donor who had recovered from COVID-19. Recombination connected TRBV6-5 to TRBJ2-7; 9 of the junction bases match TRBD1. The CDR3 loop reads CASSYPGTGNSEQYF. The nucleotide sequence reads TGTGCCAGCAGTTATCCCGGGACAGGGAACAGCGAGCAGTACTTC.